Listed below are T cell receptor beta chains from one sample, sequenced in a study of CD8+ T cells in alopecia areata. Only in-frame clones appear in the TCRdb table, and some are missing; sequencing was by immunoSEQ multiplex PCR. The data hold some 170,000 clones, with 67% observed a single time. Sample: CD8+ T cells sorted from blood, taken at week 0. All receptors come from a human donor with alopecia areata. The CDR3 runs from the conserved cysteine through the conserved F or W. Fields, in order: J gene, V gene, clone size, D gene, CDR3 DNA, CDR3 protein. The D gene is left open where the match is weak. Part of the rows lack a size; the others show once, few, many or a class for expanded clones.

TRBJ2-5 TRBV11-2 NA NA TGTGCCAGCAGCTTAGAAGGAGAGACCCAGTACTTC CASSLEGETQYF
TRBJ2-3 TRBV9 NA NA TGTGCCAGCAGCGTATTCCCAGATACGCAGTATTTT CASSVFPDTQYF
TRBJ2-1 TRBV19 NA TRBD1 TGTGCCAGTAGTGGAACAGGGGGGCAGGATGAGCAGTTCTTC CASSGTGGQDEQFF
TRBJ2-5 TRBV7-8 NA NA TGTGCCAGCAGCTTAATCAGGGTTTCTGAGACCCAGTACTTC CASSLIRVSETQYF
TRBJ2-5 TRBV25-1 few NA TGTGCCAGCAGTGAACTCAAAGAGGGAAACCAAGAGACCCAGTACTTC CASSELKEGNQETQYF
TRBJ1-1 TRBV7-9 NA NA TGTGCCAACGAGCTGAACACTGAAGCTTTCTTT CANELNTEAFF
TRBJ2-7 TRBV11-2 NA NA TGTGCCAGCAGCTCGACGGACGGCTCCTACGAGCAGTACTTC CASSSTDGSYEQYF
TRBJ2-7 TRBV6-5 NA NA TGTGCCAGCGATCGGGGCAGCCCCTCCTACGAGCAGTACTTC CASDRGSPSYEQYF
TRBJ2-3 TRBV7-6 NA NA TGCCTCTTCGACGGGGTCGATACGCAGTATTTT CLFDGVDTQYF
TRBJ2-3 TRBV4-1 NA TRBD2 TGCGCCAGCAGCCAAGCGGGGGGACTTAGCACAGATACGCAGTATTTT CASSQAGGLSTDTQYF
TRBJ2-5 TRBV29-1 few NA TGCAGCGTTGAAAAGATGGAACAAAAAGAGACCCAGTACTTC CSVEKMEQKETQYF
TRBJ2-3 TRBV4-2 NA NA TGTGCCAGCAGCCAAGATTCCACTGGGGCGGATACGCAGTATTTT CASSQDSTGADTQYF
TRBJ2-1 TRBV5-1 few NA TGCGCCAGCACCCCGGGCAGGGGCAGGGATGAGCAGTTCTTC CASTPGRGRDEQFF
TRBJ2-1 TRBV6-1 NA NA TGTGCCAGCAAGGGACTGTGGGGCTCCTACAATGAGCAGTTCTTC CASKGLWGSYNEQFF
TRBJ1-1 TRBV11-2 once NA TGTGCCAGCAGCTACGGAGGGACTGAAGCTTTCTTT CASSYGGTEAFF
TRBJ2-7 TRBV7-9 NA NA TGTGCCAGCAGCTTAGGGGGCTTGGACGAGCAGTACTTC CASSLGGLDEQYF
TRBJ2-7 TRBV5-6 NA NA TGTGCCAGCAGCGCACGTCATGAAGAGCAGTACTTC CASSARHEEQYF
TRBJ2-1 TRBV7-2 few TRBD2 TGTGCCAGCAGCGGAAGCGGGGGGACCGAGCAGTTCTTC CASSGSGGTEQFF
TRBJ2-3 TRBV4-1 few NA TGCGCCAGCAGCCAAGGGGAGGATACGCAGTATTTT CASSQGEDTQYF
TRBJ2-2 TRBV29-1 few NA TGCAGCGTTGTGTGGGTAAACACCGGGGAGCTGTTTTTT CSVVWVNTGELFF
TRBJ2-2 TRBV7-6 NA TRBD1 TGTGCCAGCAGTGGGGACAGACTGAACACCGGGGAGCTGTTTTTT CASSGDRLNTGELFF
TRBJ2-3 TRBV5-1 NA TRBD2 TGCGCCAGCAGCACCTTCGGGGGGTCTAACACAGATACGCAGTATTTT CASSTFGGSNTDTQYF
TRBJ2-7 TRBV5-1 once NA TGCGCCAGCAGCGGGGGGTACGAGCAGTACTTC CASSGGYEQYF
TRBJ2-7 TRBV7-2 once TRBD2 TGTGCCAGCAGCTGGGGGGGTAGCTCCTACGAGCAGTACTTC CASSWGGSSYEQYF
TRBJ1-4 TRBV29-1 NA NA TGCAGCGCGAGGGGACGGAACCATGAAAAACTGTTTTTT CSARGRNHEKLFF
TRBJ2-1 TRBV7-9 NA NA TGTGCCAGCAGCTTAGGGACCGGCCTCAATGAGCAGTTCTTC CASSLGTGLNEQFF